A selection of T cell receptor beta chains follows, all from one sample in a study of shared clonotypes between healthy human individuals. Sequencing used immunoSEQ multiplex PCR; TCRdb keeps in-frame clones, though not all of them. In the table there are about 2.3 million clones, around 92% of which are singletons. The sample taken for sequencing was naive CD4+ T cells from PBMCs. These receptors were obtained from a man aged 18 to 29 in good health. Some clones in this sample may be carry-over from other donors' samples. The CDR3 runs from the conserved cysteine through the conserved F or W. Each record gives: D gene, J gene, V gene, clone size, CDR3 DNA, CDR3 protein. A D gene is named only where the DNA matches it firmly. Clone size is given for some rows only: seen once, a few or many times, or a class if the clone is expanded.

d_call: -
j_call: TRBJ2-7
v_call: TRBV18
clone_size: -
cdr3_nt: TGTGCCAGCTCACCTTTGGAGGGGAACTACGAGCAGTACTTC
cdr3_aa: CASSPLEGNYEQYF

d_call: -
j_call: TRBJ1-1
v_call: TRBV28
clone_size: -
cdr3_nt: TGTGCCAGCAGTTTGGTTGTGAACACTGAAGCTTTCTTT
cdr3_aa: CASSLVVNTEAFF

d_call: -
j_call: TRBJ1-4
v_call: TRBV7-2
clone_size: -
cdr3_nt: TGTGCCAGCAGCCCAGGATGGGGGAATGAAAAACTGTTTTTT
cdr3_aa: CASSPGWGNEKLFF

d_call: -
j_call: TRBJ2-7
v_call: TRBV28
clone_size: -
cdr3_nt: TGTGCCAGCAGTCCCACCCCAAAACGCGAGCAGTACTTC
cdr3_aa: CASSPTPKREQYF

d_call: TRBD2
j_call: TRBJ2-7
v_call: TRBV11-2
clone_size: -
cdr3_nt: TGTGCCAGCAGCCCCCGCGTAACGACTAGCGGGAGGAGGTGGGAGCAGTACTTC
cdr3_aa: CASSPRVTTSGRRWEQYF

d_call: -
j_call: TRBJ1-5
v_call: TRBV7-9
clone_size: -
cdr3_nt: TGTGCCAGCAGCTTAAGCATGGACCAGCCCCAGCATTTT
cdr3_aa: CASSLSMDQPQHF

d_call: -
j_call: TRBJ1-4
v_call: TRBV28
clone_size: -
cdr3_nt: TGTGCCAGCAGTTTCCTCGGGGACCTTAATGAAAAACTGTTTTTT
cdr3_aa: CASSFLGDLNEKLFF

d_call: -
j_call: TRBJ1-3
v_call: TRBV18
clone_size: -
cdr3_nt: TGTGCCAGCTCACCAGCCGTATCGAGCTCTGGAAACACCATATATTTT
cdr3_aa: CASSPAVSSSGNTIYF

d_call: -
j_call: TRBJ1-3
v_call: TRBV7-9
clone_size: -
cdr3_nt: TGTGCCAGCAGCTTAGGAATATCTGGAAACACCATATATTTT
cdr3_aa: CASSLGISGNTIYF

d_call: -
j_call: TRBJ2-2
v_call: TRBV5-4
clone_size: -
cdr3_nt: TGTGCCAGCAGCTCGGGGGTCTCGGAGAACACCGGGGAGCTGTTTTTT
cdr3_aa: CASSSGVSENTGELFF

d_call: -
j_call: TRBJ1-5
v_call: TRBV9
clone_size: -
cdr3_nt: TGTGCCAGCAGCGGGGGGTTCGAAGGTCAGCCCCAGCATTTT
cdr3_aa: CASSGGFEGQPQHF

d_call: TRBD2
j_call: TRBJ2-1
v_call: TRBV19
clone_size: -
cdr3_nt: TGTGCCAGTAGTATAGAGGAGCGGGAGGGCCGCGGTGAGCAGTTCTTC
cdr3_aa: CASSIEEREGRGEQFF

d_call: -
j_call: TRBJ1-2
v_call: TRBV6-5
clone_size: few
cdr3_nt: TGTGCCAGCAGGGTTACAATTGGGGGTGGCTACACCTTC
cdr3_aa: CASRVTIGGGYTF

d_call: -
j_call: TRBJ2-7
v_call: TRBV19
clone_size: -
cdr3_nt: TGTGCCAGTAGTATAGGCCCATACCCGCTCTACGAGCAGTACTTC
cdr3_aa: CASSIGPYPLYEQYF

d_call: -
j_call: TRBJ2-4
v_call: TRBV2
clone_size: -
cdr3_nt: TGTGCCAGCAGCGAAGAACCCAGGGCCAAAAACATTCAGTACTTC
cdr3_aa: CASSEEPRAKNIQYF

d_call: TRBD1
j_call: TRBJ1-1
v_call: TRBV29-1
clone_size: -
cdr3_nt: TGCAGCGTTGAGCCGGGACAGGGGGCAAGAACTGAAGCTTTCTTT
cdr3_aa: CSVEPGQGARTEAFF

d_call: TRBD1
j_call: TRBJ2-3
v_call: TRBV28
clone_size: -
cdr3_nt: TGTGCCAGCAGTCAACAGGGGCCAGATACGCAGTATTTT
cdr3_aa: CASSQQGPDTQYF

d_call: -
j_call: TRBJ2-3
v_call: TRBV5-1
clone_size: -
cdr3_nt: TGCGCCAGCAGCTTGGCCGTGGCCTCTAGCACAGATACGCAGTATTTT
cdr3_aa: CASSLAVASSTDTQYF

d_call: -
j_call: TRBJ2-7
v_call: TRBV14
clone_size: once
cdr3_nt: TGTGCCAGCAGCGGAAGCGAGCAGTACTTC
cdr3_aa: CASSGSEQYF

d_call: -
j_call: TRBJ2-2
v_call: TRBV21-1
clone_size: -
cdr3_nt: TGTGCCAGCAGCAAACGGGGGCCCGCGAACACCGGGGAGCTGTTTTTT
cdr3_aa: CASSKRGPANTGELFF

d_call: -
j_call: TRBJ2-1
v_call: TRBV9
clone_size: -
cdr3_nt: TGTGCCAGCAGCGTTGACCCACAGGGAGTTTCCTACAATGAGCAGTTCTTC
cdr3_aa: CASSVDPQGVSYNEQFF

d_call: TRBD2
j_call: TRBJ2-2
v_call: TRBV11-3
clone_size: -
cdr3_nt: TGTGCCAGCAGCCAAGCTAGCGGGAGGGCCGCCGGGGAGCTGTTTTTT
cdr3_aa: CASSQASGRAAGELFF

d_call: TRBD1
j_call: TRBJ2-5
v_call: TRBV7-3
clone_size: -
cdr3_nt: TGTGCCAGCAGCCCAACGGGACAGGGGCTAGAGACCCAGTACTTC
cdr3_aa: CASSPTGQGLETQYF

d_call: TRBD2
j_call: TRBJ2-1
v_call: TRBV5-1
clone_size: -
cdr3_nt: TGCGCCAGCGACCCCCTGCCACGACTAGCGGGAGGTGGCAATGAGCAGTTCTTC
cdr3_aa: CASDPLPRLAGGGNEQFF

d_call: -
j_call: TRBJ1-2
v_call: TRBV7-9
clone_size: -
cdr3_nt: TGTGCCAGCAGCCCCACAGGGATGAACTATGGCTACACCTTC
cdr3_aa: CASSPTGMNYGYTF

d_call: -
j_call: TRBJ1-2
v_call: TRBV7-3
clone_size: once
cdr3_nt: TGTGCCAGCAGCTCCCGGACGGGGGACAACTATGGCTACACCTTC
cdr3_aa: CASSSRTGDNYGYTF

d_call: TRBD1
j_call: TRBJ1-2
v_call: TRBV10-3
clone_size: -
cdr3_nt: TGTGCCATCCAAGGGGACAGGGGCGACTATGGCTACACCTTC
cdr3_aa: CAIQGDRGDYGYTF

d_call: -
j_call: TRBJ2-3
v_call: TRBV29-1
clone_size: -
cdr3_nt: TGCAGCGTTGATAGGGGAGACGGCACAGATACGCAGTATTTT
cdr3_aa: CSVDRGDGTDTQYF

d_call: -
j_call: TRBJ1-2
v_call: TRBV29-1
clone_size: -
cdr3_nt: TGCAGCGTTGAAGGGGACGGCTACACCTTC
cdr3_aa: CSVEGDGYTF

d_call: TRBD1
j_call: TRBJ1-1
v_call: TRBV6-6
clone_size: -
cdr3_nt: TGTGCCAGCAGTTACTACAGGGGAATCACTGAAGCTTTCTTT
cdr3_aa: CASSYYRGITEAFF

d_call: -
j_call: TRBJ2-5
v_call: TRBV4-2
clone_size: -
cdr3_nt: TGTGCCAGCAGCGAACAGAGCGGGCGCCAAGAGACCCAGTACTTC
cdr3_aa: CASSEQSGRQETQYF

d_call: -
j_call: TRBJ2-2
v_call: TRBV20-1
clone_size: -
cdr3_nt: TGCAGTGCCAACGGGCCTGGGGAGCTGTTTTTT
cdr3_aa: CSANGPGELFF

d_call: -
j_call: TRBJ1-1
v_call: TRBV6-1
clone_size: -
cdr3_nt: TGTGCCAGCAGTGACGGACTATTCACTGAAGCTTTCTTT
cdr3_aa: CASSDGLFTEAFF

d_call: -
j_call: TRBJ1-4
v_call: TRBV28
clone_size: -
cdr3_nt: TGTGCCAGCAGTTTCAGCGGAGGGAAGAAGGCTAATGAAAAACTGTTTTTT
cdr3_aa: CASSFSGGKKANEKLFF

d_call: -
j_call: TRBJ1-1
v_call: TRBV5-1
clone_size: few
cdr3_nt: TGCGCCAGCACCCTTTGGGGGGAGACCACTGAAGCTTTCTTT
cdr3_aa: CASTLWGETTEAFF

d_call: -
j_call: TRBJ2-1
v_call: TRBV5-4
clone_size: -
cdr3_nt: TGTGCCAGCAGCTTGGACTACAATGAGCAGTTCTTC
cdr3_aa: CASSLDYNEQFF

d_call: -
j_call: TRBJ2-7
v_call: TRBV5-1
clone_size: -
cdr3_nt: TGCGCCAGCAGCTGGGGGGGCCCCCGGAGCGAGCAGTACTTC
cdr3_aa: CASSWGGPRSEQYF

d_call: -
j_call: TRBJ1-5
v_call: TRBV30
clone_size: few
cdr3_nt: TGTGCCTGGACCTCTAGGGGTGTCAGTCAGCCCCAGCATTTT
cdr3_aa: CAWTSRGVSQPQHF

d_call: -
j_call: TRBJ2-1
v_call: TRBV25-1
clone_size: -
cdr3_nt: TGTGCCAGCAGTGATATGATGGTGGGGCTTGAGCAGTTCTTC
cdr3_aa: CASSDMMVGLEQFF

d_call: TRBD1
j_call: TRBJ2-3
v_call: TRBV7-9
clone_size: once
cdr3_nt: TGTGCCAGCAGACCCGACAGGGCCACAGATACGCAGTATTTT
cdr3_aa: CASRPDRATDTQYF

d_call: -
j_call: TRBJ2-6
v_call: TRBV5-4
clone_size: -
cdr3_nt: TGTGCCAGCAGCCGGTCTGGGGCCAACGTCCTGACTTTC
cdr3_aa: CASSRSGANVLTF

d_call: -
j_call: TRBJ2-7
v_call: TRBV18
clone_size: -
cdr3_nt: TGTGCCAGCTCACTCCCCGGGTGGAGGGTATTGGGCTACGAGCAGTACTTC
cdr3_aa: CASSLPGWRVLGYEQYF

d_call: -
j_call: TRBJ2-5
v_call: TRBV4-1
clone_size: -
cdr3_nt: TGCGCCAGCAGCCAAGAAGGTCTCCAAGAGACCCAGTACTTC
cdr3_aa: CASSQEGLQETQYF

d_call: TRBD2
j_call: TRBJ2-7
v_call: TRBV28
clone_size: -
cdr3_nt: TGTGCCAGCAGTTCCCTCGGGACTAGTCCCTACGAGCAGTACTTC
cdr3_aa: CASSSLGTSPYEQYF

d_call: -
j_call: TRBJ1-5
v_call: TRBV12-5
clone_size: -
cdr3_nt: TGTGCTAGTGGTTTGGTTATCGGAGGGAGGTTCGATCAGCCCCAGCATTTT
cdr3_aa: CASGLVIGGRFDQPQHF

d_call: TRBD1
j_call: TRBJ2-2
v_call: TRBV5-1
clone_size: -
cdr3_nt: TGCGCCAGCAGCTCATCCGGGACAGGGACCGGGGAGCTGTTTTTT
cdr3_aa: CASSSSGTGTGELFF

d_call: -
j_call: TRBJ2-1
v_call: TRBV15
clone_size: -
cdr3_nt: TGTGCCACCAGCAGAGGGAGGGCCGGATACAATGAGCAGTTCTTC
cdr3_aa: CATSRGRAGYNEQFF

d_call: -
j_call: TRBJ1-1
v_call: TRBV5-1
clone_size: once
cdr3_nt: TGCGCCAGCAACGTCCAGGGCGGGAACACTGAAGCTTTCTTT
cdr3_aa: CASNVQGGNTEAFF

d_call: -
j_call: TRBJ2-1
v_call: TRBV29-1
clone_size: -
cdr3_nt: TGCAGCGTTGAAAGGGGTGCGGGGCCCTACAATGAGCAGTTCTTC
cdr3_aa: CSVERGAGPYNEQFF

d_call: -
j_call: TRBJ1-1
v_call: TRBV18
clone_size: -
cdr3_nt: TGTGCCAGCTCGCCATACACCACAGAGAACACTGAAGCTTTCTTT
cdr3_aa: CASSPYTTENTEAFF

d_call: -
j_call: TRBJ2-6
v_call: TRBV6-5
clone_size: -
cdr3_nt: TGTGCCAGCAGTTCGACAGCACTCTCTGGGGCCAACGTCCTGACTTTC
cdr3_aa: CASSSTALSGANVLTF

d_call: TRBD1
j_call: TRBJ2-7
v_call: TRBV28
clone_size: -
cdr3_nt: TGTGCCAGCTCGGACAGGGGATCCTACGAGCAGTACTTC
cdr3_aa: CASSDRGSYEQYF

d_call: TRBD2
j_call: TRBJ2-3
v_call: TRBV9
clone_size: -
cdr3_nt: TGTGCCAGCAGCGCGGGACTAGCGGGAGGGTTTGGCACAGATACGCAGTATTTT
cdr3_aa: CASSAGLAGGFGTDTQYF

d_call: -
j_call: TRBJ1-3
v_call: TRBV30
clone_size: -
cdr3_nt: TGTGCCTGGAGTGTTGACAGTAACTCTGGAAACACCATATATTTT
cdr3_aa: CAWSVDSNSGNTIYF

d_call: -
j_call: TRBJ2-2
v_call: TRBV9
clone_size: -
cdr3_nt: TGTGCCAGCAGCGATCTATACGACACCGGGGAGCTGTTTTTT
cdr3_aa: CASSDLYDTGELFF